Shown below are 21 T cell receptor beta chains from a single sample sequenced in a study of CD8+CD57+ T cells in acquired aplastic anemia. The authors sequenced patients whose flow cytometry had shown CD8+CD57+ cell expansion. CDR3 and TCR beta VDJ profiling relied on genomic DNA as the template. TCRdb recomputed calls from the reads with MiXCR, one row per CDR3 protein. The sample carries fewer than 300,000 distinct CDR3 sequences, around 82% recorded once. Source material: sorted CD4+, CD8+, or CD8+CD57+ T cells (not recorded which) from PBMCs. Receptors originate from a human donor with aplastic anemia.

With regard to this clonotype: The junction departs from germline at one end; a sequencing error may be responsible. V usage is TRBV7-3 and J usage is TRBJ2-5; D unresolved. Germline CDR1 SGHTA, CDR2 FQGTGA. The CDR3 runs to 14 residues. As DNA, the CDR3 is TGTGCCACCAGCAGAGGTAGCACGCAAGCCACCGAGTACTTC. Its protein is CATSRGSTQATEYF.

V and J are TRBV7-3 and TRBJ2-7; either TRBD1 or TRBD2 may supply D (5 bases each). Germline loops: CDR1 SGHTA, CDR2 FQGTGA. This CDR3 is built from 18 residues. The V and J ends lost 3 bases and 4 bases respectively, with 25 bases between them. Written as DNA, the CDR3 is TGTGCCAGCAGCTTTCATCCAGACGGGACCGCCCTTCCATACGAGCAGTACGTC. Protein product: CASSFHPDGTALPYEQYV.

Only a few counts were recorded for this clonotype. The chain recombines TRBV7-7 with TRBJ1-1; TRBD1 is a possible D gene (5 bases). Trimming shortened V by 5 bases and J by 13 bases, and 26 bases separated the two germline ends. In germline, CDR1 is SSHAT, CDR2 FNYEAQ (reference sequence). The CDR3 spans 15 residues. CDR3 sequence reads: CASSTSSGLRAVLFF. For the CDR3, the DNA is TGTGCCAGCAGCACGTCTTCAGGGCTACGAGCAGTACTTTTCTTT.

V usage is TRBV7-2 and J usage is TRBJ2-1; 10 bases map to TRBD2. This CDR3 comprises 15 residues. The ends lost 5 bases at V and 8 bases at J; junction bases unmatched: 9. Germline V gene sequence: CDR1 SGHTA, CDR2 FQGNSA. CDR3 sequence reads: CASSQSSGGMYEQFF. In DNA form, the CDR3 reads TGTGCCAGCAGCCAGAGTAGCGGGGGGATGTATGAGCAGTTCTTC.

This rearrangement joins TRBV5-1 to TRBJ1-1; D gene ambiguous. Germline-derived CDR1 and CDR2 are SGHRS and YFSETQ. Trimming removed 0 bases at V and 3 bases at J, with 12 bases between. The CDR3 loop spans 15 amino acids. CDR3 DNA: TGCGCCAGCAGCTTGGTGGGGTACACCTACACTGAAGCTTTCTTT. Amino acid sequence: CASSLVGYTYTEAFF.

The rearrangement uses TRBV15 and TRBJ2-1; perhaps TRBD2 as D (5 bases). The length of the CDR3 is 14 residues. Trimming left V 3 bases short and J 3 bases short, with 9 bases between. Germline loops: CDR1 LNHNV, CDR2 YYDKDF (reference sequence). CDR3 nucleotides: TGTGCCACCAGCAGGGACTCCCGCTACAATGAGCAGTTCTTC. Translating gives CATSRDSRYNEQFF. Filled out from reference TRBV15 and TRBJ2-1, the complete variable domain reads DAMVIQNPRYQVTQFGKPVTLSCSQTLNHNVMYWYQQKSSQAPKLLFHYYDKDFNNEADTPDNFQSRRPNTSFCFLDIRSPGLGDTAMYLCATSRDSRYNEQFFGPGTRLTVL.

As concerns this clonotype: The CDR3 end shows no conserved phenylalanine or tryptophan, and so a read error is likely. Because the CDR3's place on the DNA is in doubt, the DNA is left out and the CDR3 is given as listed by TCRdb. The chain links TRBV2 to TRBJ2-2; the table's D call, TRBD1, was not checked against the DNA. Germline CDR1 reads SNHLY; CDR2 reads FYNNEI. The CDR3 length equals 12 residues, ends included. CDR3 region: CASGGVPGVLNT.

The chain is built from TRBV2 and TRBJ2-5; 7 bases are a match to TRBD2. This CDR3 contains 14 residues. The V and J ends lost 3 bases and 5 bases, in that order; junction bases with no gene match: 6. The germline CDR1 and CDR2 sequences are SNHLY and FYNNEI. The CDR3 DNA follows: TGTGCCAGCAGTGATGGCGGGAGCCATGAGACCCAGTACTTC. It translates to CASSDGGSHETQYF.

A note on this clonotype: Lacking the conserved final phenylalanine or tryptophan, this CDR3 likely reflects a read error. The DNA is left out, because the CDR3 cannot be placed on it with certainty; the CDR3 is given as TCRdb lists it. V usage is TRBV9 and J usage is TRBJ2-7; the table's D gene call, TRBD2, was not cross checked with the DNA. In germline, CDR1 is SGDLS, CDR2 YYNGEE. The CDR3 contains 13 residues when both ends are counted. This chain's CDR3 is CASSVGLGQIKTI.

About this clonotype itself: The junction departs from germline at one end; a sequencing error may be responsible. J is TRBJ2-3 and V is TRBV2; possible D gene TRBD2, 7 bases. Germline V gene lookup returns CDR1 SNHLY and CDR2 FYNNEI. The CDR3 covers 15 residues. In DNA form, the CDR3 reads TGTGCCAGCAGTGGGGGGGGGGGGGCGCACACTGAAGAGTACTTT. It codes for CASSGGGGAHTEEYF.

This clonotype was counted ten times or more. The CDR3 is CASSPRSLAEYNEQFF. In DNA, the CDR3 is TGTGCCAGCAGCCCGAGATCACTAGCGGAGTACAATGAGCAGTTCTTC. V gene TRBV7-8 combines with J gene TRBJ2-1; 8 positions agree with TRBD2. After removal of 5 bases from V and 4 bases from J, the junction contained 10 bases not matched to a gene. Looked up from germline, CDR1 is SGHVS and CDR2 is FQNEAQ. This CDR3 spans 16 amino acids. The full variable domain, completed using reference TRBV7-8 and TRBJ2-1, is GAGVSQSPRYKVAKRGQDVALRCDPISGHVSLFWYQQALGQGPEFLTYFQNEAQLDKSGLPSDRFFAERPEGSVSTLKIQRTQQEDSAVYLCASSPRSLAEYNEQFFGPGTRLTVL.

In its sample, this clonotype was seen once. Compared with germline, one end of the junction differs, possibly owing to a read error. J is TRBJ2-7 and V is TRBV7-9; D is perhaps TRBD1 or TRBD2 (6 bases each). The germline gives CDR1 SEHNR, CDR2 FQNEAQ (reference sequence). The CDR3 is 15 amino acids. Written as DNA, the CDR3 is TGTGCCAGCAGCTTGGGGGGCAGGGGCGGCTACGAGGAGTACTTC. Amino acid sequence: CASSLGGRGGYEEYF.

Notes on this clonotype: A read error may produce the germline difference seen at one junction end. This chain joins TRBV7-8 and TRBJ2-3; D is perhaps TRBD1 (6 bases). The CDR3 sequence is 14 residues long. Germline V gene sequence: CDR1 SGHVS, CDR2 FQNEAQ. Here the CDR3 reads CASSFHSDGTTLSF. The CDR3 coding sequence is TGTGCCAGCAGCTTTCATTCAGACGGGACAACCCTTTCCTTT.

In the case of this clonotype: One end of the junction varies from germline; a read error may be responsible. The CDR3 nucleotides are TGTGCCAGCAGCTTTGAACCAGACGGGGCAGAGCTGTCCTTC. It translates to CASSFEPDGAELSF. The chain joins TRBV7-2 to TRBJ2-7, with D tentatively TRBD1 or TRBD2 (5 bases each). This CDR3 comprises 14 residues. Looked up from germline, CDR1 is SGHTA and CDR2 is FQGNSA.

For this clonotype: The CDR3 end shows no conserved phenylalanine or tryptophan, and so a read error is likely. The DNA is omitted, as the CDR3 cannot be located on it reliably, and the CDR3 follows TCRdb's listing. CDR3: CASSHVILAGGPI. The chain couples TRBV7-9 to TRBJ2-3; TRBD2 is the table's D call and was not checked against the DNA. Germline CDR1 SEHNR, CDR2 FQNEAQ (reference sequence). Termini included, the CDR3 measures 13 amino acids.

A single count supports this clonotype. This chain connects TRBV2 to TRBJ1-1; D is unresolved. CDR3 length equals 15 residues. Trimming took 4 bases from V and 0 from J, leaving 12 bases between them. The germline gives CDR1 SNHLY, CDR2 FYNNEI. CDR3 sequence reads: CASSGVERVNTEAFF. Written as DNA, the CDR3 is TGTGCCAGCAGTGGGGTGGAGCGCGTGAACACTGAAGCTTTCTTT.

The CDR3 bases are TGCGCCAGCAGCTTAGAGGGAGCGACAAAAGAGACCCAGTACTTC. Translation: CASSLEGATKETQYF. This chain uses TRBV5-1 with TRBJ2-5; the D gene is possibly TRBD2 (5 bases). The V gene's germline CDR1 is SGHRS and CDR2 YFSETQ. The CDR3 totals 15 residues. V was pared by 2 bases and J by 3 bases, with 14 bases between.

This chain links TRBV9 with TRBJ2-1; D tentatively fits TRBD1 or TRBD2 (5 bases each). The CDR3 has 13 amino acids. Trimming took 7 bases from V and 8 from J, leaving 16 bases between them. CDR1 and CDR2 (germline): SGDLS, YYNGEE. The CDR3 sequence: CASGEGRGHEQFF. CDR3 in DNA: TGTGCCAGCGGTGAGGGACGGGGCCATGAGCAGTTCTTC.

The DNA of the CDR3 is TGTGCCAGCAAGATCACTAGCGGGATTACTGAGCAGTTCTTC. This encodes CASKITSGITEQFF. V and J are TRBV6-1 and TRBJ2-1; 10 bases are shared with TRBD2. Trimming at V came to 7 bases and at J to 9 bases, leaving 9 bases not matched to a gene. The CDR3 is 14 amino acids. Per the germline V gene, CDR1 is MNHNS and CDR2 is SASEGT.

This clonotype was seen a few times. DNA for the CDR3: TGTGCCAGCAGCACTACAGGGGGAGCCTACAATGAGCAGTTCTTC. Its protein product is CASSTTGGAYNEQFF. The gene calls are TRBV5-6 and TRBJ2-1, with 8 bases aligning to TRBD1. Germline CDR1 SGHDT, CDR2 YYEEEE. J gave up 2 bases and V 4 bases, and 5 bases lay outside the gene matches. There are 15 residues in the CDR3.

The chain recombines TRBV11-1 with TRBJ2-3, with a possible D match to TRBD1 (5 bases). V was clipped by 5 bases and J by 0 bases, with 9 bases between them. Germline V CDR1 and CDR2: SGHAT, FQDESV (reference sequence). This CDR3 has 14 residues. The CDR3 bases are TGTGCCAGCAGCGTCCAGGGAAGCACAGATACGCAGTATTTT. It encodes CASSVQGSTDTQYF.